The present entry profiles one T cell receptor beta chain with its context. This specimen belongs to a study of cytomegalovirus exposure and HLA in healthy donors. PCR involved 60 Vbeta and 13 Jbeta primers. The table came from immunoSEQ multiplex PCR; TCRdb's copy has only in-frame clones and leaves some out. Of roughly 90,000 clones listed, 80% are singletons. The V end was cut by 5 bases, the J end by 4 bases, with 11 bases between. The CDR3 has 13 amino acids. The germline CDR1 and CDR2 sequences are LNHDA and SQIVND (reference sequence). The clonotype originates from a man in his late teens or twenties in good health and CMV-seronegative. This chain joins TRBV19 and TRBJ1-2, with a possible D match to TRBD1 (5 bases). Sequencing was done on a sample of PBMCs. CDR3 DNA sequence: TGTGCCAGTAGTTTGACAGAGAGCTATGGCTACACCTTC. Translation gives CASSLTESYGYTF.